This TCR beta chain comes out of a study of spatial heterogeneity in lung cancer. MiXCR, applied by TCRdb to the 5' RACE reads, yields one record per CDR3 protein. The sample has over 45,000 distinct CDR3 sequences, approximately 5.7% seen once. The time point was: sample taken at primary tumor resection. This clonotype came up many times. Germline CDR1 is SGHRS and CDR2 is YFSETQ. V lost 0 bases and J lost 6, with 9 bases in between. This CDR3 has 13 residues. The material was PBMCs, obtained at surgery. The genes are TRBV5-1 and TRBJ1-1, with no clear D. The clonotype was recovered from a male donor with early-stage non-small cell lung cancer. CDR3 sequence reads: CASSLALVAEAFF. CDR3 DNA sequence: TGCGCCAGCAGCTTGGCCTTAGTCGCTGAAGCTTTCTTT.